This paragraph reports one T cell receptor beta chain. The sample is drawn from a study of radiation and T cells in renal cell carcinoma. As for the study in general: Nephrectomy followed 15 Gy stereotactic body radiation by 4 weeks.

Some clones are missing from TCRdb's copy, which holds only in-frame ones; the method was immunoSEQ multiplex PCR. The sample shows around 120,000 clones, approximately 75% of them seen only once. Trimming took 6 bases from V and 4 from J; bases not matched to a gene: 2. The CDR3 extends over 12 amino acids. The germline gives CDR1 SGHTA, CDR2 FQGNSA. Time point of the sample: blood 2 weeks post-SBRT. The treatment: 15 Gy SBRT to primary tumor, nephrectomy 4 weeks later. J is TRBJ1-2 and V is TRBV7-2; 7 bases fit TRBD1. The sequence was obtained from a woman aged 55-69 years with renal cell carcinoma. This material consisted of blood, taken from a patient whose treatment included radiotherapy and nephrectomy. The CDR3 DNA is TGTGCCAGCAGATGGACAGGCTATGGCTACACCTTC. Amino acids: CASRWTGYGYTF.